This entry lists 15 T cell receptor beta chains sequenced from one sample in a study of OX40 agonist ivuxolimab in advanced cancers. The repertoire was sequenced with immunoSEQ multiplex PCR; TCRdb's copy has only in-frame clones and lacks some. Of 24,000 or so clones listed, 79% are singletons. The sequences come from CD4+ or CD8+ T cells sorted from blood, collected in a trial of the OX40 agonist ivuxolimab. Receptor source: an adult with an advanced solid tumor such as melanoma, head and neck, liver or kidney cancer.

The CDR3 coding sequence is TGCGCCAGCAGCTTGGGAGGGGTCTCGCCTGGAAACACCATATATTTT. Its protein is CASSLGGVSPGNTIYF. V usage is TRBV5-1 and J usage is TRBJ1-3; the D gene is possibly TRBD1 (5 bases). Germline V gene sequence: CDR1 SGHRS, CDR2 YFSETQ. This CDR3 spans 16 amino acids. Trimming stripped 0 bases from V and 2 bases from J, with 12 bases between.

V and J are TRBV10-3 and TRBJ2-5; TRBD2 aligns across 10 bases. Germline-derived CDR1 and CDR2 are ENHRY and SYGVKD. This CDR3 spans 14 amino acids. V trimming: 6 bases; J trimming: 5 bases; junction bases outside the gene matches: 6. CDR3 nucleotides: TGTGCCATCAGGAGCGGGGGGGTTACGGAGACCCAGTACTTC. This codes for CAIRSGGVTETQYF.

V usage is TRBV7-2 and J usage is TRBJ2-5, with 9 positions matching TRBD1. The CDR3 is 14 amino acids. The V segment lost 5 bases and the J segment 5 bases; nucleotides outside the gene matches: 6. Germline CDR1 reads SGHTA; CDR2 reads FQGNSA. The CDR3 region is CASSLTGGRETQYF. For the CDR3, the DNA is TGTGCCAGCAGCCTGACAGGGGGTCGGGAGACCCAGTACTTC.

The J gene is TRBJ1-1, the V gene TRBV5-1, with D possibly TRBD1 on 5 matching bases. The CDR3 sequence is 11 residues long. CDR1 SGHRS and CDR2 YFSETQ come from the germline V gene. Deletions cut 2 bases from V and 12 bases from J, with 11 bases between. CDR3 nucleotide sequence: TGCGCCAGCAGCTTAGGTGGGGGAACTTTCTTT. This codes for CASSLGGGTFF.

The rearrangement uses TRBV5-6 and TRBJ2-1; D gene ambiguous. The CDR3 is 11 amino acids. The germline V and J ends were trimmed by 4 bases and 12 bases, with 11 bases remaining between them. Germline assignment: CDR1 SGHDT and CDR2 YYEEEE. The CDR3 sequence is CASSLQLRQFF. The CDR3 coding sequence is TGTGCCAGCAGCCTACAATTGCGGCAGTTCTTC.

This chain joins TRBV5-5 and TRBJ1-5; a possible D gene is TRBD1 (5 bases). The CDR3 runs 15 residues. Per germline, CDR1 SGHKS and CDR2 YYEKEE (reference sequence). Trimming took off 4 bases at V and 3 bases at J, with 14 bases between the two ends. The CDR3 DNA reads as TGTGCCAGCAGCCCCCACGGGGACTCCAATCAGCCCCAGCATTTT. This gives the protein CASSPHGDSNQPQHF.

The chain employs TRBV4-1 and TRBJ2-5; 9 bases align to TRBD2. V was clipped by 0 bases and J by 2 bases; unmatched bases: 4. The CDR3 spans 16 residues. Germline assignment: CDR1 MGHRA and CDR2 YSYEKL. CDR3 sequence (DNA): TGCGCCAGCAGCCAAGAGTCGCGGGGGGGACAAGAGACCCAGTACTTC. It translates to CASSQESRGGQETQYF.

V is TRBV7-8 and J is TRBJ2-7; D is perhaps TRBD1 or TRBD2 (5 bases each). Germline CDR1 SGHVS, CDR2 FQNEAQ. This CDR3 has 16 amino acids. V was shortened by 5 bases and J by 6 bases, with 23 bases between the two germline ends. The CDR3 DNA follows: TGTGCCAGCAGCGACCAGGGAGTGGGAGTCTTGAGCGAGCAGTACTTC. This gives the protein CASSDQGVGVLSEQYF. Full variable domain (outside the CDR3, taken from reference TRBV7-8 and TRBJ2-7): GAGVSQSPRYKVAKRGQDVALRCDPISGHVSLFWYQQALGQGPEFLTYFQNEAQLDKSGLPSDRFFAERPEGSVSTLKIQRTQQEDSAVYLCASSDQGVGVLSEQYFGPGTRLTVT.

The chain uses TRBV6-5 and TRBJ2-7, with D perhaps being TRBD1 or TRBD2 (6 bases each). V shed 10 bases and J shed 0 bases, with 16 bases lying between them. Germline CDR1 and CDR2: MNHEY and SVGAGI. The CDR3 covers 14 residues. Here the CDR3 reads CATKKPGASYEQYF. Here the CDR3 DNA reads TGTGCCACCAAAAAACCGGGGGCCTCCTACGAGCAGTACTTC.

J is TRBJ2-2 and V is TRBV29-1, with D perhaps being TRBD1 or TRBD2 (5 bases each). The length of the CDR3 is 17 residues. Between the trimmed V and J ends, which lost 0 bases and 3 bases, there was a span of 17 bases. Per germline, CDR1 SQVTM and CDR2 ANQGSEA. CDR3 residues: CSVEDAAAVGDTGELFF. In DNA form, the CDR3 reads TGCAGCGTTGAAGATGCGGCTGCAGTGGGGGACACCGGGGAGCTGTTTTTT.

V usage is TRBV10-1 and J usage is TRBJ1-2; maybe TRBD1 (5 bases). Germline V lookup: CDR1 WNHNN, CDR2 SYGVQD (reference sequence). CDR3 size: 13 residues. Deletions cut 2 bases from V and 4 bases from J, with 8 bases between. For the CDR3, the DNA is TGCGCCAGCAGTGAGCAGGGTGGCTATGGCTACACCTTC. This translates into CASSEQGGYGYTF.

The V and J genes are TRBV7-6 and TRBJ1-1, with D tentatively TRBD1 (6 bases). Trimming took 1 base from V and 1 from J, leaving 7 bases between them. Germline V gene lookup returns CDR1 SGHVS and CDR2 FNYEAQ. The length of the CDR3 is 14 residues. The CDR3 sequence: CASSLEGGNTEAFF. In nucleotides, the CDR3 is TGTGCCAGCAGCTTAGAAGGGGGGAACACTGAAGCTTTCTTT.

The chain is built from TRBV5-1 and TRBJ1-1; 7 positions match TRBD1. Germline CDR1 SGHRS, CDR2 YFSETQ. The V segment lost 4 bases and the J segment 0 bases; nucleotides outside the gene matches: 6. The CDR3 covers 15 residues. The CDR3 loop is CASSPLGQLNTEAFF. As DNA, the CDR3 is TGCGCCAGCAGCCCGCTGGGACAGCTGAACACTGAAGCTTTCTTT. Together with reference TRBV5-1 and TRBJ1-1, the CDR3 gives the full variable domain: KAGVTQTPRYLIKTRGQQVTLSCSPISGHRSVSWYQQTPGQGLQFLFEYFSETQRNKGNFPGRFSGRQFSNSRSEMNVSTLELGDSALYLCASSPLGQLNTEAFFGQGTRLTVV.

V and J are TRBV11-2 and TRBJ2-7; D is tentatively TRBD1 or TRBD2 (7 bases each). With 10 bases removed from V and 3 bases from J, the gap between germline ends came to 16 bases. This CDR3 contains 13 residues. Germline CDR1 SGHAT, CDR2 FQNNGV. The CDR3 region is CATRGGGNYEQYF. CDR3 nucleotides: TGTGCCACCAGGGGAGGGGGCAACTACGAGCAGTACTTC. The full variable domain, completed using reference TRBV11-2 and TRBJ2-7, is EAGVAQSPRYKIIEKRQSVAFWCNPISGHATLYWYQQILGQGPKLLIQFQNNGVVDDSQLPKDRFSAERLKGVDSTLKIQPAKLEDSAVYLCATRGGGNYEQYFGPGTRLTVT.

The chain couples TRBV5-4 to TRBJ1-2; D is possibly TRBD1 (5 bases). CDR1 is SGHNT and CDR2 is YYREEE in the germline V gene (reference sequence). V was cut by 4 bases and J by 8 bases, with 15 bases left in between. The CDR3 spans 13 residues. The DNA for the CDR3 is TGTGCCAGCAGCCCTACCAGGGAGGGGGGCTACACCTTC. It encodes CASSPTREGGYTF.